One T cell receptor beta chain is described in this entry. This sample was taken from a study of early T cells in non-severe SARS-CoV-2 infection. Looked up from germline, CDR1 is MNHEY and CDR2 is SVGEGT. V dropped 6 bases and J dropped 2; count of bases not matched to a gene: 0. The CDR3 sequence is 12 residues long. Each CDR3 protein is one row after TCRdb ran MiXCR on the 5' RACE reads. In the table there are about 80,000 distinct CDR3 sequences, 9% to 13% of which are singletons. The sequence derives from an adult who was a healthcare worker with PCR-confirmed SARS-CoV-2 infection or an uninfected control (not recorded which). Sequenced sample: whole blood. V gene TRBV6-2 or TRBV6-3 combines with J gene TRBJ2-7; TRBD1 agrees at 8 bases. In DNA form, the CDR3 reads TGTGCCAGCAGGGACAGGGCCTACGAGCAGTACTTC. It codes for CASRDRAYEQYF.